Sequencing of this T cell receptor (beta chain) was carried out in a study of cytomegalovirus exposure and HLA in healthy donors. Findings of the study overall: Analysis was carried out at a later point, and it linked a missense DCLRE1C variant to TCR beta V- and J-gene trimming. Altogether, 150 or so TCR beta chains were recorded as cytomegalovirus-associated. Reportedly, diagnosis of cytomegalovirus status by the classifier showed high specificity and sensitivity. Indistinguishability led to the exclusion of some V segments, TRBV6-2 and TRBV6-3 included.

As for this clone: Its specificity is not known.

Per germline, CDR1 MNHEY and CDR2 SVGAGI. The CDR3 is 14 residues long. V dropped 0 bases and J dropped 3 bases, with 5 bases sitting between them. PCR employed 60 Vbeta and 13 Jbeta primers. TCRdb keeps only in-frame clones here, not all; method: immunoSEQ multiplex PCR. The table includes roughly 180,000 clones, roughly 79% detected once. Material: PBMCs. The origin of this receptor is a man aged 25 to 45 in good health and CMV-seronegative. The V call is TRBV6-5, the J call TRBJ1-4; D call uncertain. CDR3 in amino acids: CASSYSASNEKLFF. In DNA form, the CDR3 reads TGTGCCAGCAGTTACTCAGCATCTAATGAAAAACTGTTTTTT.